These T cell receptor beta chains were read from a single sample in a study of T cell repertoires in cytomegalovirus infection. These receptors' antigens are unknown. TCRdb ran MiXCR on the reads and lists one entry per CDR3 protein. Counted here are approximately 990,000 distinct CDR3 sequences, about a third occurring once; the ten biggest clones make up 10% to 15%. Sequenced material: cultured CD8+ T cells from PBMCs, taken from culture after CMV antigen stimulation. The receptors originated from a human donor in good health (CMV status not recorded). Some clones in this sample may be carry-over from other donors' samples. Both conserved end residues are part of each CDR3. Fields, in order: D gene, clone size, V gene, J gene, CDR3 length, CDR3 DNA, CDR3 protein. A D gene is named only where the DNA matches it firmly. Part of the rows lack a size; the others show once, few, many or a class for expanded clones.

.	many	TRBV6-9	TRBJ2-5	16	TGTGCCAGCACTCCCCCCCTGGTGGGGGCAGAAGAGACCCAGTACTTC	CASTPPLVGAEETQYF
.	many	TRBV7-2	TRBJ2-1	15	TGTGCCAGCAGCTTACGCCGGATGGACCCCAATGAGCAGTTCTTC	CASSLRRMDPNEQFF
.	.	TRBV6-5	TRBJ1-4	14	TGTGCCAGCAGTTACGGGCAGGGAGGTGAAAAACTGTTTTTT	CASSYGQGGEKLFF
.	many	TRBV12-3/TRBV12-4	TRBJ1-4	19	TGTGCCAGCACCTTCCAATTGGTAACAAGCCCCCCAACTAATGAAAAACTGTTTTTT	CASTFQLVTSPPTNEKLFF
TRBD2	.	TRBV12-3/TRBV12-4	TRBJ2-1	14	TGTGCCAGCGGCGGGGGGGTTTACTACAATGAGCAGTTCTTC	CASGGGVYYNEQFF
TRBD2	few	TRBV6-6	TRBJ2-3	17	TGTGCCAGCTTCGGGACTAGCGGGGGGAGAAGCACAGATACGCAGTATTTT	CASFGTSGGRSTDTQYF
TRBD1	few	TRBV27	TRBJ1-4	16	TGTGCCAGCAGTTCCGGGACAGGGTTCGGGAGTGAAAAACTGTTTTTT	CASSSGTGFGSEKLFF
.	many	TRBV7-2	TRBJ2-7	17	TGTGCCAGCAGCTTAAAACGGGCAGGGACCTTAATGGACGAGCAGTACTTC	CASSLKRAGTLMDEQYF
.	few	TRBV7-6	TRBJ2-1	16	TGTGCCAGCAGCTCCCTTGGGGGCGGGGACTACAATGAGCAGTTCTTC	CASSSLGGGDYNEQFF
.	many	TRBV19	TRBJ2-7	14	TGTGCCAGTAGTATCGGGCAGGGCACCTACGAGCAGTACTTC	CASSIGQGTYEQYF
.	few	TRBV19	TRBJ1-1	12	TGTGCCAGTAGTAAAATGGAGGGGGAAGCTTTCTTT	CASSKMEGEAFF
.	few	TRBV28	TRBJ2-1	16	TGTGCCAGCAGTTTTGGAGGGGGACAAATTGAGGATGAGCAGTTCTTC	CASSFGGGQIEDEQFF
.	few	TRBV19	TRBJ2-7	17	TGTGCCAGTAGTATAGAAGGAGGAGGGCTGAGGACCTACGAGCAGTACTTC	CASSIEGGGLRTYEQYF
TRBD2	.	TRBV28	TRBJ2-4	14	TGTGCCAGCAATGGACTAGCGGGTCAAAACATTCAGTACTTC	CASNGLAGQNIQYF
.	few	TRBV4-1	TRBJ2-2	18	TGCGCCAGCAGCCAAGATTGGAGTACGGGGCCGAGAACCGGGGAGCTGTTTTTT	CASSQDWSTGPRTGELFF
.	few	TRBV4-2	TRBJ2-6	16	TGTGCCAGCAGCCAAGGAGGAGTCTCTGGGGCCAACGTCCTGACTTTC	CASSQGGVSGANVLTF
.	.	TRBV2	TRBJ1-2	13	TGTGCCAGCAGGAAAGGCGGATACTATGGCTACACCTTC	CASRKGGYYGYTF
TRBD1	.	TRBV27	TRBJ2-5	15	TGTGCCAGCAGTTTACAAGGGACAGGGGCAGAGACCCAGTACTTC	CASSLQGTGAETQYF
TRBD2	.	TRBV7-6	TRBJ2-5	16	TGTGCCAGCAGCACGGGACTAGCGGGGGACCAAGAGACCCAGTACTTC	CASSTGLAGDQETQYF
.	.	TRBV7-9	TRBJ2-7	16	TGTGCCAGCAGCCCCTCTGGGCCCCACCACTTCTACGAGCAGTACTTC	CASSPSGPHHFYEQYF
.	many	TRBV7-6	TRBJ2-3	17	TGTGCCAGCAGCTTAGCGGGGGTTGGACAGTTAACAGATACGCAGTATTTT	CASSLAGVGQLTDTQYF
.	.	TRBV9	TRBJ2-5	16	TGTGCCAGCAGCGTGAGTGGGGTCCTCCTACAAGAGACCCAGTACTTC	CASSVSGVLLQETQYF
TRBD2	.	TRBV2	TRBJ2-1	19	TGTGCCAGCAGTCCAGGCCCCAAGATAGCGGGGGGCCTTTACAATGAGCAGTTCTTC	CASSPGPKIAGGLYNEQFF
.	.	TRBV20-1	TRBJ2-1	13	TGCAGTGCCACGGGCACCCTTGAGAATGAGCAGTTCTTC	CSATGTLENEQFF
.	.	TRBV4-3	TRBJ1-6	15	TGCGCCAGCAGCCAAGGGACACTCCAAAATTCACCCCTCCACTTT	CASSQGTLQNSPLHF
.	few	TRBV6-1	TRBJ2-1	13	TGTGCCAGCAGTGGGGACGGCTACAATGAGCAGTTCTTC	CASSGDGYNEQFF